This T cell receptor (beta chain) was profiled in a study of T cell responses to AZD1222 COVID-19 vaccine (dated by TCRdb to the early 2020s). About the study as a whole: A total of 230 to 250 trial participants underwent TCR sequencing, of whom roughly 210 had received two doses of AZD1222 and roughly 26 had received two doses of the MenACWY control vaccine. Trial participants were enrolled into age subgroups of 18-55, 56-69 and 70-plus years, which contained roughly 150, 30 and 60 TCR-sequenced participants, respectively. General study outcomes and caveats: Conclusions about previously exposed vaccinees were limited because only a handful of AZD1222 recipients were SARS-CoV-2 seropositive at baseline. Reportedly, close to half of the unique spike-specific TCRs recognized epitopes lying outside the regions that are mutated in the B.1.351 and B.1.1.7 variants. Participants were mostly white British and included more females than males, and it was suggested by the authors that clonal diversity may have been underestimated. The vaccine-associated CD4 TCRs covered the entire spike protein, and the dominant responses fell in regions 160-218 and 743-854. The 56-69-year group was small, and its depth increase did not reach significance, likely because of low power. A significant rise in spike-specific TCR breadth and depth was observed after two AZD1222 doses relative to day 0 and relative to MenACWY recipients. Because no day 14 peak-response samples were available, repertoires were characterized only after the peak T cell response.

This clone occurred once. Its antigen specificity is not known. No base quality information exists; no much larger clone differs at one position. The CDR3 regions of human TCRbeta chains were analyzed by immunosequencing. Processing in the source paper ran as follows. Repertoire TCRs were checked for matches against a reference library of SARS-CoV-2-specific TCRs that had been generated using the MIRA antigen-specificity platform. Breadth meant the fraction of unique TCRs that were SARS-CoV-2-associated, whereas depth meant the fraction of total T cells that were SARS-CoV-2-associated. Using the MIRA data, each spike-specific TCR was mapped to the spike region that the TCR reacts to and placed in a CD4 or CD8 class. Log10-transformed breadth and depth values were compared by one-way ANOVA with Sidak's multiple comparisons tests. TCRdb carries this immuneACCESS record with in-frame sequences only. Its versions omit some clonotypes, under half of them owing to an unresolved V gene in the studies checked, with the rest unexplained. The V and J calls and the clone size are those of that table, but D and trimming were determined from the DNA. The sample table contains about 120,000 clones; only one count was recorded for 90% of them. The ten most abundant clones make up 4% to 5% of the sample.

The CDR3 spans 12 residues, from the cysteine through the phenylalanine. CDR3 DNA only is kept here, 36 bases in frame from base 1. The germline V gene (reference sequence) provides CDR1 LNHDA and CDR2 SQIVND. V loses 3 bases of germline sequence and J loses 5 bases, and the interval between the two ends is 6 bases. In the paper's terms, the time point label means: about 28 days (+/-7) after the second vaccine dose. Explained via the paper, the treatment or condition label denotes: meningococcal conjugate vaccine given as trial control. Vaccinee samples came from UK trials COV001 and COV002, including a single-blind randomized controlled phase 2/3 trial of AZD1222 (ChAdOx1 nCoV-19) in healthy adults. For TCRbeta chain sequencing, PBMC samples from trial participants were taken at day 0 and at day 28 after the second dose.

This receptor was identified in an adult who received the MenACWY meningococcal vaccine as a control. Recombination linked TRBV19 to TRBJ2-3, with no reliable assignment of the D segment. The sequences come from peripheral blood, collected 28 days after the second dose of the MenACWY control vaccine. CDR3 protein: CASSISRDTQYF. The nucleotide sequence reads as follows: TGTGCCAGTAGTATCTCTAGAGATACGCAGTATTTT.